Listed below are T cell receptor beta chains from one sample, sequenced in a study of breast tumors, draining lymph nodes, adjacent tissues. TCRdb fed the multiplex PCR reads into MiXCR, producing one record per CDR3 protein. The sample carries 150,000 to 250,000 distinct CDR3 sequences, roughly 29% recorded once. The source material was axillary lymph node tissue. These receptors originate from a female donor with breast cancer. Some clones in this sample may be carry-over from other donors' samples. Both conserved end residues are trimmed from each CDR3.

v_gene	j_gene	CDR3aa
TRBV7-9	TRBJ1-2	ASSLVSMDVYGYT
TRBV5-5	TRBJ2-2	ASSLGIALDTGELF
TRBV19	TRBJ2-2	ASSGRGTGELF
TRBV20-1	TRBJ1-6	SARQVYANNSPLH
TRBV9	TRBJ1-4	ASSARGWEKLF
TRBV7-2	TRBJ1-5	ASSSRDGGSQH
TRBV19	TRBJ1-5	ASSIGVSNQPQH
TRBV20-1	TRBJ2-1	SPSPGGAREDFGRHNEQF
TRBV9	TRBJ1-4	ASKLRLVLTNEELF
TRBV6-1	TRBJ2-7	ASSDGVERSYEQY
TRBV7-9	TRBJ2-2	ASSLAGQGRAGELF
TRBV7-3	TRBJ1-2	ASSPSGGLYT
TRBV20-1	TRBJ2-7	SAPTRVAYEQY
TRBV24-1	TRBJ1-1	ATSDPGTGSGEAF
TRBV27	TRBJ1-2	ASSPSPFGGYGYT
TRBV7-8	TRBJ2-5	ASSLGVAGAQVTQY
TRBV4-2	TRBJ2-1	ASSQAPGGPGDNEQF
TRBV10-2	TRBJ2-5	ASSEAGGWTSGTTSETQY
TRBV11-2	TRBJ2-7	ASSLWDAQY
TRBV30	TRBJ1-1	AWSLSSQVAEAF
TRBV7-9	TRBJ2-3	ASSRQGAWTDTQY
TRBV2	TRBJ1-6	ASSEDRGGENSPLH
TRBV7-9	TRBJ2-1	ASSLVVTSNEQF
TRBV4-2	TRBJ2-5	ASSPWTSLGTQY
TRBV2	TRBJ2-5	ASWWGAGTQY
TRBV5-5	TRBJ2-1	ASSLGPKTLYNEQF
TRBV18	TRBJ2-7	ASSMGRTNTGGKEGEQY
TRBV7-9	TRBJ2-7	ASSPGTSRSGEQY
TRBV7-4	TRBJ1-3	ASSLVGRQTGNTIY
TRBV19	TRBJ1-2	ASSIRDSSGYT
TRBV24-1	TRBJ2-1	ATSDALAGGYNEQF
TRBV15	TRBJ1-6	ATSTLPGTGLYNSPLH
TRBV20-1	TRBJ2-3	SASPGAGNEQY
TRBV6-5	TRBJ2-3	ASSYDLAGGTDTQY
TRBV5-1	TRBJ2-7	ASSSGQSYEQY
TRBV10-3	TRBJ1-1	AISVQENTEAF